This T cell receptor beta chain was observed in a study of CD8 T cells in ankylosing spondylitis. Broader study findings: Prior literature has documented some motif variants in synovial fluid and blood from reactive arthritis. Ankylosing spondylitis blood appeared to carry a characteristic TCR beta motif of roughly eight highly homologous variants. Reportedly, matched ankylosing spondylitis synovial fluid was significantly enriched for disease-linked clones. Those disease-linked clones were CD8+; they were also relatively rare in peripheral blood.

Generation of TCR beta libraries employed quantitative 5'-RACE incorporating molecular barcodes. TCRdb processed the 5' RACE reads anew with MiXCR; each CDR3 protein has one entry. Seen here are fewer than 450,000 distinct CDR3 sequences, roughly 15% observed once, and the top ten hold around 0.92%. As regards this clonotype: Its target is not known.

The CDR3 totals 11 residues. The V end lost 6 bases, the J end lost 10 bases, and 10 bases lay between the germline ends. Germline lookup yields CDR1 SNHLY and CDR2 FYNNEI. This receptor was obtained from a male donor with ankylosing spondylitis. Sequences were obtained from blood, either unsorted or a sorted T cell fraction (not recorded which). The V gene is TRBV2, the J gene TRBJ2-1; D remains ambiguous. The CDR3 is CASRASWEQFF. The CDR3 nucleotides are TGTGCCAGCAGAGCTTCATGGGAGCAGTTCTTC.